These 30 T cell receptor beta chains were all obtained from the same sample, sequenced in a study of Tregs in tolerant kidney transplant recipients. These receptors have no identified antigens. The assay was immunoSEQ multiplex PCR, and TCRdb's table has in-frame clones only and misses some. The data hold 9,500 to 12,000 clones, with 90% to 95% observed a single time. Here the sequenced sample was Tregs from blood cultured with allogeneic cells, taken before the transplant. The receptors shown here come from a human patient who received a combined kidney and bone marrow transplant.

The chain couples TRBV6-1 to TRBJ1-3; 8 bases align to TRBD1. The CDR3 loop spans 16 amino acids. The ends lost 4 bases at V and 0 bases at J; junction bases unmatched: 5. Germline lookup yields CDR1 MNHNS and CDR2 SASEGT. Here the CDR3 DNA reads TGTGCCAGCAGTGTAGACAGGGGTTCCTCTGGAAACACCATATATTTT. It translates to CASSVDRGSSGNTIYF.

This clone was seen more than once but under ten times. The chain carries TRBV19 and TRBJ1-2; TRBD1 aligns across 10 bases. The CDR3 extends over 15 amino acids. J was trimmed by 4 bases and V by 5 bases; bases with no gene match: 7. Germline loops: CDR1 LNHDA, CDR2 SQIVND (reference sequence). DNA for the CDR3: TGTGCCAGTAGTCTTTTCGGGGACAGGGGCTATGGCTACACCTTC. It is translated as CASSLFGDRGYGYTF.

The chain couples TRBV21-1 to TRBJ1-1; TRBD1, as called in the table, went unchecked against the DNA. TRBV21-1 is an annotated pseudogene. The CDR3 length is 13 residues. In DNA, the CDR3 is TGTGCCAGCATGTGGGACACCTTTAATGAAGCTTTCTTT. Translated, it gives CASMWDTFNEAFF.

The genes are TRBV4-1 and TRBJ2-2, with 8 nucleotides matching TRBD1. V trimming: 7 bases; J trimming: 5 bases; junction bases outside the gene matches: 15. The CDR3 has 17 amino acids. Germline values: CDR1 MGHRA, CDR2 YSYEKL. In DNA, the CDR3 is TGCGCCAGCACCCTCCGGACAGGGAGGAGGGAAACCGGGGAGCTGTTTTTT. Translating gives CASTLRTGRRETGELFF.

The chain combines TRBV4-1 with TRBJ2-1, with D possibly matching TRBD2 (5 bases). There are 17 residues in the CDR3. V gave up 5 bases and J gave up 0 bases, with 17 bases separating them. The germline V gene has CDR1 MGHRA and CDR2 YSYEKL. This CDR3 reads CASSYGPLGSSYNEQFF. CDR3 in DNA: TGCGCCAGCAGCTATGGACCCCTTGGGAGCTCCTACAATGAGCAGTTCTTC.

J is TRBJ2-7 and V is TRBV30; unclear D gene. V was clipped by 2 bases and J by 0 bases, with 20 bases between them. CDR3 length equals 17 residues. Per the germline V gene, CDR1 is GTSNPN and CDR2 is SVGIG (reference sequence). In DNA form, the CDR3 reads TGTGCCTGGAGTCGGCTACCGCCCTACCTCGGCTCCTACGAGCAGTACTTC. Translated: CAWSRLPPYLGSYEQYF.

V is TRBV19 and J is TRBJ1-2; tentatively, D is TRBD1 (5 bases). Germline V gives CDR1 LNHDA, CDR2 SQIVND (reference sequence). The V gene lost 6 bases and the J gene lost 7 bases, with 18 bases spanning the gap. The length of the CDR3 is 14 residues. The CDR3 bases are TGTGCCAGTAGCCGGGACGGTGGCCTCTCTGGCTACACCTTC. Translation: CASSRDGGLSGYTF.

Here the CDR3 reads CASSLGLAGVGDTQYF. DNA for the CDR3: TGTGCCAGCAGCTTAGGACTAGCGGGAGTCGGGGATACGCAGTATTTT. The chain combines TRBV7-9 with TRBJ2-3; TRBD2 matches at 12 bases. Germline trimming cut 1 base from V and 6 bases from J; bases unmatched to any gene: 5. From germline, CDR1 is SEHNR and CDR2 FQNEAQ (reference sequence). CDR3 length: 16 amino acids.

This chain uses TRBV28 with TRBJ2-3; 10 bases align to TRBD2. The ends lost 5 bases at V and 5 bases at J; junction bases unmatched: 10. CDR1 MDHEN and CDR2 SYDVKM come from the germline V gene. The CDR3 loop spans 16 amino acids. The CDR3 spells CASSPATSGLGDTQYF. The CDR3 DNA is TGTGCCAGCAGTCCGGCGACTAGCGGGCTAGGAGATACGCAGTATTTT.

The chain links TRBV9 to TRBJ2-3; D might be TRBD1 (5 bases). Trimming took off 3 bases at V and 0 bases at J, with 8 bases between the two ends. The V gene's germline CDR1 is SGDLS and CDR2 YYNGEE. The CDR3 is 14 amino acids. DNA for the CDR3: TGTGCCAGCAGCGGACAGCGTAGCACAGATACGCAGTATTTT. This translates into CASSGQRSTDTQYF.

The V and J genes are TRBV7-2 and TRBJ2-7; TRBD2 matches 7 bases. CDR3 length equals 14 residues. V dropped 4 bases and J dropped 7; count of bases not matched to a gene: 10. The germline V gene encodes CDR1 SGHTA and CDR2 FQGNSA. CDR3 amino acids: CASSSPFGGYEQYF. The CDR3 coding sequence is TGTGCCAGCAGCTCTCCCTTCGGGGGGTATGAGCAGTACTTC.

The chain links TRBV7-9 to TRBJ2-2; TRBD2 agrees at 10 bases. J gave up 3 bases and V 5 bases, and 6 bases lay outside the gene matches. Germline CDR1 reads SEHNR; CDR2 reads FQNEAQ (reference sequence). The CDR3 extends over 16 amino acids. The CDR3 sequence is CASSGRLAGHTGELFF. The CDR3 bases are TGTGCCAGCAGCGGCCGACTAGCGGGTCACACCGGGGAGCTGTTTTTT.

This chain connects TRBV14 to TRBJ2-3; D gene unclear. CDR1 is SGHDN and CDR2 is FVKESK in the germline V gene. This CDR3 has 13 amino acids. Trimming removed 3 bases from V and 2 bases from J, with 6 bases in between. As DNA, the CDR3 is TGTGCCAGCAGCCATGGTCTCACAGATACGCAGTATTTT. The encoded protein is CASSHGLTDTQYF.

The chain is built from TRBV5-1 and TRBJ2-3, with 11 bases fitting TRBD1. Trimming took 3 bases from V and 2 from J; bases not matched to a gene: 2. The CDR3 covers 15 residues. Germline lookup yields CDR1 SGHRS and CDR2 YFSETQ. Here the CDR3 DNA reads TGCGCCAGCAGCTGGGGACAGGGGGACACAGATACGCAGTATTTT. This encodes CASSWGQGDTDTQYF.

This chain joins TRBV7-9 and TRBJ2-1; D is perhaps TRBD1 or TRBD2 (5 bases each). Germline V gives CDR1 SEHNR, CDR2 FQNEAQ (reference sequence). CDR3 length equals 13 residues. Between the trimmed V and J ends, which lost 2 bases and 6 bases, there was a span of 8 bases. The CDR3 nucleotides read TGTGCCAGCAGCTTAACTAGGGGCAATGAGCAGTTCTTC. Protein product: CASSLTRGNEQFF.

The CDR3 sequence: CASSPRVASGVTYEQYF. The CDR3 coding sequence is TGTGCCAGCTCACCACGCGTCGCCAGCGGGGTCACCTACGAGCAGTACTTC. The rearrangement links TRBV18 to TRBJ2-7; 7 bases agree with TRBD2. Germline CDR1 reads KGHSH; CDR2 reads LQKENI. V lost 1 base, J lost 2 bases, and 11 bases stayed unmatched. This CDR3 has 17 amino acids. The entire variable domain, with the rest obtained from reference TRBV18 and TRBJ2-7, is as follows: NAGVMQNPRHLVRRRGQEARLRCSPMKGHSHVYWYRQLPEEGLKFMVYLQKENIIDESGMPKERFSAEFPKEGPSILRIQQVVRGDSAAYFCASSPRVASGVTYEQYFGPGTRLTVT.

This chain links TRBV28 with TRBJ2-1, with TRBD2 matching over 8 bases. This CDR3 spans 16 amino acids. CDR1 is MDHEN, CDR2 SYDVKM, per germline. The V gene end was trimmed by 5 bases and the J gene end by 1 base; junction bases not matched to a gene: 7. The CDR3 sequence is CASSPWVAGSYNEQFF. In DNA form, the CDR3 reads TGTGCCAGCAGTCCCTGGGTAGCGGGGTCCTACAATGAGCAGTTCTTC.

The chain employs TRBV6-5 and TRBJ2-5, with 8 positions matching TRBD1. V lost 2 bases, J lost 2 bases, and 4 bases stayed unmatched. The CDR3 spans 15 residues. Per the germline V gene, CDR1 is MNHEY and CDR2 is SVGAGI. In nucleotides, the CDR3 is TGTGCCAGCAGTTACCAGGGGGCAGAACAAGAGACCCAGTACTTC. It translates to CASSYQGAEQETQYF.

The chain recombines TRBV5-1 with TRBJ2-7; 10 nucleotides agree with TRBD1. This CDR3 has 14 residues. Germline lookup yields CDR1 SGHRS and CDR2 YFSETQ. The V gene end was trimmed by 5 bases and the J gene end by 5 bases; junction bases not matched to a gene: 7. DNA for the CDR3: TGCGCCAGCAGTCCGGGACAGGGGTTCCACGAGCAGTACTTC. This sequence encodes CASSPGQGFHEQYF.

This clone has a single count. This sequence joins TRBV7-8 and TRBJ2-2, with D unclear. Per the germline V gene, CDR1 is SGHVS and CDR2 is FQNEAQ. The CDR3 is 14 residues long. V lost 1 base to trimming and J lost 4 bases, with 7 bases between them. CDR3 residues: CASSLVYPTGELFF. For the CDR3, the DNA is TGTGCCAGCAGCTTAGTCTATCCCACCGGGGAGCTGTTTTTT. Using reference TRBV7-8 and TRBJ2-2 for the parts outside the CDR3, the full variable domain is GAGVSQSPRYKVAKRGQDVALRCDPISGHVSLFWYQQALGQGPEFLTYFQNEAQLDKSGLPSDRFFAERPEGSVSTLKIQRTQQEDSAVYLCASSLVYPTGELFFGEGSRLTVL.

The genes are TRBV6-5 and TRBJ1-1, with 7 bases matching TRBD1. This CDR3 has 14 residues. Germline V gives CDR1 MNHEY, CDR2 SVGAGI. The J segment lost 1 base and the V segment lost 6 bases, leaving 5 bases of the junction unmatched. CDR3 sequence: CASSRGGQNTEAFF. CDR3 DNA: TGTGCCAGCAGCAGGGGGGGGCAGAACACTGAAGCTTTCTTT.

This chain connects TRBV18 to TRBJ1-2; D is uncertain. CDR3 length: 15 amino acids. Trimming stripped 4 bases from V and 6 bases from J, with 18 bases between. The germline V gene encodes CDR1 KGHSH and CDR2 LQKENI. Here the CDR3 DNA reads TGTGCCAGCTCACAAAGACTCGGCACAGATGATGGCTACACCTTC. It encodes CASSQRLGTDDGYTF.

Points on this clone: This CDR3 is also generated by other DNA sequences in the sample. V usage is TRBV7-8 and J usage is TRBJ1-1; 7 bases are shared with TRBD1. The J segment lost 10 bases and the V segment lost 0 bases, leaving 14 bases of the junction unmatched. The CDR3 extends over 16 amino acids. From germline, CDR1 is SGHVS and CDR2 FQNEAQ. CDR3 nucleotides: TGTGCCAGCAGCTTAGCTCACAGGGGCATCTCTGGTTTAGCTTTCTTT. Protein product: CASSLAHRGISGLAFF.

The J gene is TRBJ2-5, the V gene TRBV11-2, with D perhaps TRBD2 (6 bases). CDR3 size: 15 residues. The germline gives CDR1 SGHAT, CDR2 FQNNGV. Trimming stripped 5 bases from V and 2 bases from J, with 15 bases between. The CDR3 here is CASSRPGTEQETQYF. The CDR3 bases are TGTGCCAGCAGCCGGCCGGGGACTGAGCAAGAGACCCAGTACTTC.

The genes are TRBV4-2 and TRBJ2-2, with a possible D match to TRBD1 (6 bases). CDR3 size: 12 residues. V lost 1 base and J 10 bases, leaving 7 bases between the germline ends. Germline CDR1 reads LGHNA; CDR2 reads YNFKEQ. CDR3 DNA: TGTGCCAGCAGCCAAGGGGGGCTGGAGCTGTTTTTT. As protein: CASSQGGLELFF.

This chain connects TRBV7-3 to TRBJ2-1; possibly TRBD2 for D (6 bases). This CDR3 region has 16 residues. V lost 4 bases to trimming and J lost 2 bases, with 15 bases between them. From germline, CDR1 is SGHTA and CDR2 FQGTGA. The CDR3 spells CASSSRRDSPYNEQFF. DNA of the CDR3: TGTGCCAGCAGCTCTCGCAGGGACTCCCCCTACAATGAGCAGTTCTTC.

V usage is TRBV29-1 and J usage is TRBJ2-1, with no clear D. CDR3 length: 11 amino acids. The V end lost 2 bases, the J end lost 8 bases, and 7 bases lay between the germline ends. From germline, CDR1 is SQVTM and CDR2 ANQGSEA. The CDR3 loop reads CSVELSYEQFF. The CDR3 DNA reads TGCAGCGTTGAATTGAGCTATGAGCAGTTCTTC.

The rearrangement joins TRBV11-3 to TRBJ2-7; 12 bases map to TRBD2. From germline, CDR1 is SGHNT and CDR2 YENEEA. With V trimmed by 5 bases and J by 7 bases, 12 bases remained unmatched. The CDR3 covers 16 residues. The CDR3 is CASSPRLAGALGEQYF. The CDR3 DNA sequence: TGTGCCAGCAGCCCTCGACTAGCGGGAGCTTTAGGGGAGCAGTACTTC.

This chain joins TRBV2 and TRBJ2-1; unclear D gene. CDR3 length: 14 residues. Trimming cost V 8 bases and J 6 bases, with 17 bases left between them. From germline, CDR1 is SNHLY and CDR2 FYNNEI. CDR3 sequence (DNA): TGTGCCAGCGCTGCTAGGCTCCCTCTCAATGAGCAGTTCTTC. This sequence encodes CASAARLPLNEQFF.

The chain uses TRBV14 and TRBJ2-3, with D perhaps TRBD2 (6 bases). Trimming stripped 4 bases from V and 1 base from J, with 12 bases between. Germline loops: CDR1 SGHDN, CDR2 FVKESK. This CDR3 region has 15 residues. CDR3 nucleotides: TGTGCCAGCAGCCGTCTCGTAGCGGGCACAGATACGCAGTATTTT. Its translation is CASSRLVAGTDTQYF.